This TCR beta chain was captured in a study of beta chain features in type 1 diabetes. At the level of the study: Healthy donors and patients showed comparable age, gender and cell yields. Study-wide points: Type 1 diabetes patients showed a moderate but significant shortening of TCRB CDR3s in all four CD4+ subsets.

Reverse transcription of all isolated RNA meant that expressed TCRB transcripts were sequenced. Data came from immunoSEQ multiplex PCR; TCRdb stores just in-frame clones and leaves some out. The sample holds under 450,000 clones, approximately 15% seen once. A remark on this clone: No antigen is known for it.

Germline V lookup: CDR1 MNHEY, CDR2 SMNVEV (reference sequence). The CDR3 runs 13 residues. Trimming left V 5 bases short and J 5 bases short, with 9 bases between. The TCR was taken from a man aged 25-40 years in good health. The V call is TRBV27, the J call TRBJ2-2, with D possibly being TRBD1 (6 bases). The material sequenced was naive CD4+ T cells from blood. This CDR3 is CASSSRGTGELFF. DNA of the CDR3: TGTGCCAGCAGTAGCAGGGGAACCGGGGAGCTGTTTTTT.